The rows below give T cell receptor beta chains drawn from one sample of a study of regulatory T cells in long-lasting Graves disease. TCRdb re-derived calls from the multiplex PCR reads in MiXCR, one entry per CDR3 protein. The data hold hundreds of thousands of distinct CDR3 sequences, with around 11% observed a single time. This sample was shared with a second study, whose subject was T cells in Graves' hyperthyroidism and ophthalmopathy.

The sequencing here drew on peripheral blood mononuclear cells (PBMCs), taken at new diagnosis, from a patient treated with antithyroid drugs. The source is a woman younger than 45 with Graves disease. The CDR3 runs from the conserved cysteine through the conserved F or W. The D gene is left open where the match is weak. Clone sizes are given selectively: once, few, many, or a class where the clone is expanded.

V gene: TRBV29-1
D gene: NA
clone size: NA
J gene: TRBJ1-3
CDR3 DNA: TGCAGCGTTGTGGTCAGGGGTGAAAACACCATATATTTT
CDR3 protein: CSVVVRGENTIYF

V gene: TRBV6-2/TRBV6-3
D gene: TRBD2
clone size: many
J gene: TRBJ2-1
CDR3 DNA: TGTGCCAGCACCAAACTCGGTGCGGGAGGGCCGGGGAATGAGCAGTTCTTC
CDR3 protein: CASTKLGAGGPGNEQFF

V gene: TRBV19
D gene: NA
clone size: few
J gene: TRBJ2-2
CDR3 DNA: TGTGCCAGTAGTATTGGAGTCAACAGGTCCCCCGGGGAGCTGTTTTTT
CDR3 protein: CASSIGVNRSPGELFF

V gene: TRBV6-1
D gene: TRBD1
clone size: few
J gene: TRBJ2-3
CDR3 DNA: TGTGCCAGCACCGACCGGGACAGGCCTACAGATACGCAGTATTTT
CDR3 protein: CASTDRDRPTDTQYF

V gene: TRBV15
D gene: NA
clone size: few
J gene: TRBJ1-1
CDR3 DNA: TGTGCCACCAGCACTCGTCGAGGGAACACTGAAGCTTTCTTT
CDR3 protein: CATSTRRGNTEAFF

V gene: TRBV20-1
D gene: NA
clone size: few
J gene: TRBJ2-1
CDR3 DNA: TGCAGTGGGGGCCCATCGACCAATGAGCAGTTCTTC
CDR3 protein: CSGGPSTNEQFF

V gene: TRBV19
D gene: NA
clone size: few
J gene: TRBJ2-1
CDR3 DNA: TGTGCCAGTTCCCGGCTAAATCGTGTCCAGTTCTTC
CDR3 protein: CASSRLNRVQFF

V gene: TRBV6-1
D gene: TRBD2
clone size: NA
J gene: TRBJ2-2
CDR3 DNA: TGTGCCAGCAGAGGGGCCGGGGGGGGCGCCGGGGAGCTGTTTTTT
CDR3 protein: CASRGAGGGAGELFF

V gene: TRBV28
D gene: TRBD1
clone size: many
J gene: TRBJ2-7
CDR3 DNA: TGTGCCAGCAGTTTTCCGGACAGGGCAAGCGGCGAGCAGTACTTC
CDR3 protein: CASSFPDRASGEQYF

V gene: TRBV15
D gene: NA
clone size: few
J gene: TRBJ2-1
CDR3 DNA: TGTGCCACCAGCCACGAAAGCTCCTACAATGAGCAGTTCTTC
CDR3 protein: CATSHESSYNEQFF

V gene: TRBV12-3/TRBV12-4
D gene: TRBD2
clone size: many
J gene: TRBJ2-5
CDR3 DNA: TGTGCCAGCAGCTCCGGGACTAGCGGGAGGACCCAGTACTTC
CDR3 protein: CASSSGTSGRTQYF

V gene: TRBV14
D gene: NA
clone size: NA
J gene: TRBJ2-1
CDR3 DNA: TGTGCCAGCAGCCAGGTAGGATCCGGGATCAACTACAATGAGCAGTTCTTC
CDR3 protein: CASSQVGSGINYNEQFF

V gene: TRBV2
D gene: NA
clone size: many
J gene: TRBJ1-2
CDR3 DNA: TGTGCCAGCAGCGCTGGGTCTCCCAAAGCCGACTATGGCTACACCTTC
CDR3 protein: CASSAGSPKADYGYTF

V gene: TRBV20-1
D gene: TRBD1
clone size: many
J gene: TRBJ2-5
CDR3 DNA: TGCAGTGCTAGAACAGGGGGCGAAGAGACCCAGTACTTC
CDR3 protein: CSARTGGEETQYF

V gene: TRBV5-8
D gene: NA
clone size: many
J gene: TRBJ2-2
CDR3 DNA: TGTGCCAGCAGCCCCGGGACCATCCCGGCCGGGGAGCTGTTTTTT
CDR3 protein: CASSPGTIPAGELFF

V gene: TRBV9
D gene: TRBD1
clone size: few
J gene: TRBJ1-6
CDR3 DNA: TGTGCCAGCAGCGCCGGACAGGGCTATTCACCCCTCCACTTT
CDR3 protein: CASSAGQGYSPLHF

V gene: TRBV20-1
D gene: TRBD2
clone size: NA
J gene: TRBJ2-7
CDR3 DNA: TGCAGTGCTAGAACCGGGCTAGCGGTCTACGAGCAGTACTTC
CDR3 protein: CSARTGLAVYEQYF

V gene: TRBV7-9
D gene: NA
clone size: many
J gene: TRBJ2-7
CDR3 DNA: TGTGCCAGCGGCCAGGGGAACTCCTACGAGCAGTACTTC
CDR3 protein: CASGQGNSYEQYF

V gene: TRBV5-6
D gene: NA
clone size: once
J gene: TRBJ2-7
CDR3 DNA: TGTGCCAGCAGCTCATCGCCCTACGAGCAGTACTTC
CDR3 protein: CASSSSPYEQYF

V gene: TRBV19
D gene: NA
clone size: many
J gene: TRBJ1-2
CDR3 DNA: TGTGCCAGTAGTATCAGGAAAGCTAACTATGGCTACACCTTC
CDR3 protein: CASSIRKANYGYTF

V gene: TRBV4-1
D gene: TRBD1
clone size: few
J gene: TRBJ2-7
CDR3 DNA: TGCGCCAGCAGCCAAGAAGGAGGCGACAGGGGGGCCTACGAGCAGTACTTC
CDR3 protein: CASSQEGGDRGAYEQYF

V gene: TRBV19
D gene: NA
clone size: many
J gene: TRBJ1-2
CDR3 DNA: TGTGCCAGTAGTATAGATCGAGGCAGCGCCTCTGGCTACACCTTC
CDR3 protein: CASSIDRGSASGYTF

V gene: TRBV30
D gene: NA
clone size: few
J gene: TRBJ1-3
CDR3 DNA: TGTGCCTGGAGTGTACAGAGGACGGCTACCTCTGGAAACACCATATATTTT
CDR3 protein: CAWSVQRTATSGNTIYF

V gene: TRBV28
D gene: NA
clone size: many
J gene: TRBJ2-7
CDR3 DNA: TGTGCCAGCACTTCCCGGCCGGGATACTACGAGCAGTACTTC
CDR3 protein: CASTSRPGYYEQYF

V gene: TRBV2
D gene: NA
clone size: NA
J gene: TRBJ1-1
CDR3 DNA: TGTGCCAGCAGTAACGACGGCAGGAACACTGAAGCTTTCTTT
CDR3 protein: CASSNDGRNTEAFF

V gene: TRBV5-6
D gene: NA
clone size: NA
J gene: TRBJ2-2
CDR3 DNA: TGTGCCAGCAGCTTGGAGGCTGCGAACACCGGGGAGCTGTTTTTT
CDR3 protein: CASSLEAANTGELFF

V gene: TRBV6-2/TRBV6-3
D gene: TRBD2
clone size: NA
J gene: TRBJ2-7
CDR3 DNA: TGTGCCAGCAGTGAACTAGCGGGAGCTTCCTACGAGCAGTACTTC
CDR3 protein: CASSELAGASYEQYF

V gene: TRBV2
D gene: NA
clone size: many
J gene: TRBJ2-3
CDR3 DNA: TGTGCCAGCAGTGAACGGAATGGGTATACAGCCACAGATACGCAGTATTTT
CDR3 protein: CASSERNGYTATDTQYF

V gene: TRBV5-1
D gene: NA
clone size: many
J gene: TRBJ1-1
CDR3 DNA: TGCGCCAGCAGCCAACAGGGCCTGCGAGGTAACACTGAAGCTTTCTTT
CDR3 protein: CASSQQGLRGNTEAFF

V gene: TRBV18
D gene: NA
clone size: many
J gene: TRBJ2-1
CDR3 DNA: TGTGCCAGCTCACCACCGAGCCCTGCTGAGCAGTTCTTC
CDR3 protein: CASSPPSPAEQFF

V gene: TRBV2
D gene: NA
clone size: NA
J gene: TRBJ1-3
CDR3 DNA: TGTGCCAGCAGTGCCGATGGGGGATCTGGAAACACCATATATTTT
CDR3 protein: CASSADGGSGNTIYF

V gene: TRBV28
D gene: TRBD1
clone size: NA
J gene: TRBJ2-6
CDR3 DNA: TGTGCCAGCACACGACAGGGGGCAACCGGGGCCAACGTCCTGACTTTC
CDR3 protein: CASTRQGATGANVLTF

V gene: TRBV7-9
D gene: NA
clone size: NA
J gene: TRBJ1-1
CDR3 DNA: TGTGCCAGCAGCTTTTCCGGCGCTGAAGCTTTCTTT
CDR3 protein: CASSFSGAEAFF

V gene: TRBV28
D gene: NA
clone size: NA
J gene: TRBJ2-5
CDR3 DNA: TGTGCCAGCAGTTTCCCCCCCGGGTCCGGAGAGACCCAGTACTTC
CDR3 protein: CASSFPPGSGETQYF

V gene: TRBV7-9
D gene: TRBD1
clone size: NA
J gene: TRBJ1-2
CDR3 DNA: TGTGCCAGCAGCTCCCCTCGGGCGGACAGGAACTATGGCTACACCTTC
CDR3 protein: CASSSPRADRNYGYTF

V gene: TRBV6-1
D gene: NA
clone size: few
J gene: TRBJ2-7
CDR3 DNA: TGTGCCGGGTCAAGGGACGGAGACTACGAGCAGTACTTC
CDR3 protein: CAGSRDGDYEQYF

V gene: TRBV20-1
D gene: TRBD1
clone size: few
J gene: TRBJ2-5
CDR3 DNA: TGCAGTGCCTTACGACAGGGGGTAGTAGAGACCCAGTACTTC
CDR3 protein: CSALRQGVVETQYF

V gene: TRBV27
D gene: NA
clone size: many
J gene: TRBJ2-1
CDR3 DNA: TGTGCCAGCAGTTTAAGGTCGGGGAGCTCCTACAATGAGCAGTTCTTC
CDR3 protein: CASSLRSGSSYNEQFF

V gene: TRBV12-3/TRBV12-4
D gene: TRBD2
clone size: NA
J gene: TRBJ2-1
CDR3 DNA: TGTGCCAGCAGCACCTCAGGGCGGGAGTCTGGCTTCTACAATGAGCAGTTCTTC
CDR3 protein: CASSTSGRESGFYNEQFF

V gene: TRBV7-9
D gene: NA
clone size: many
J gene: TRBJ2-3
CDR3 DNA: TGTGCCAGCAGTTTCCCAACTCTCCCGGATACGCAGTATTTT
CDR3 protein: CASSFPTLPDTQYF

V gene: TRBV10-3
D gene: TRBD2
clone size: NA
J gene: TRBJ2-3
CDR3 DNA: TGTGCCACAGGGGGGGCTAGCGGGATGAGCACAGATACGCAGTATTTT
CDR3 protein: CATGGASGMSTDTQYF

V gene: TRBV4-2
D gene: NA
clone size: NA
J gene: TRBJ1-1
CDR3 DNA: TGTGCCAGCAGCCAAGTGGCGGCGAACACTGAAGCTTGCTTT
CDR3 protein: CASSQVAANTEACF